The clone carrying this T cell receptor beta chain was counted only a few times. Its target is not known. The data derive from a study of cytotoxic CD8 clonotypes in ibrutinib-treated CLL. The wider study: Response sampling occurred after a median roughly 11 months of treatment (range 6 to 36).

General study findings and limits: Timing of sampling differed between sustained-remission and progressing patients. Clonality went up at ibrutinib response and then declined back toward baseline at progression.

The intended depth for sequencing was 1 in 200,000 to 1 in 1 million T cells. Measured with immunoSEQ multiplex PCR; TCRdb has only the in-frame clones, and not every one. Altogether 40,000 to 60,000 clones are present, around 53% being singletons, with the ten largest covering approximately 30%. This CDR3 contains 15 residues. Trimming removed 5 bases from V and 1 base from J, with 14 bases in between. Germline CDR1 SGHAT, CDR2 FQDESV (reference sequence). The material sequenced was PBMCs, taken after 12 months of ibrutinib treatment. The receptor comes from a human donor with chronic lymphocytic leukemia. V usage is TRBV11-1 and J usage is TRBJ1-1, with a possible D match to TRBD1 (6 bases). The CDR3 loop reads CASSPPTGRNTEAFF. In nucleotides, the CDR3 is TGTGCCAGCAGCCCGCCAACAGGGAGGAACACTGAAGCTTTCTTT. The full variable domain, its missing parts supplied by reference TRBV11-1 and TRBJ1-1, is EAEVAQSPRYKITEKSQAVAFWCDPISGHATLYWYRQILGQGPELLVQFQDESVVDDSQLPKDRFSAERLKGVDSTLKIQPAELGDSAMYLCASSPPTGRNTEAFFGQGTRLTVV.